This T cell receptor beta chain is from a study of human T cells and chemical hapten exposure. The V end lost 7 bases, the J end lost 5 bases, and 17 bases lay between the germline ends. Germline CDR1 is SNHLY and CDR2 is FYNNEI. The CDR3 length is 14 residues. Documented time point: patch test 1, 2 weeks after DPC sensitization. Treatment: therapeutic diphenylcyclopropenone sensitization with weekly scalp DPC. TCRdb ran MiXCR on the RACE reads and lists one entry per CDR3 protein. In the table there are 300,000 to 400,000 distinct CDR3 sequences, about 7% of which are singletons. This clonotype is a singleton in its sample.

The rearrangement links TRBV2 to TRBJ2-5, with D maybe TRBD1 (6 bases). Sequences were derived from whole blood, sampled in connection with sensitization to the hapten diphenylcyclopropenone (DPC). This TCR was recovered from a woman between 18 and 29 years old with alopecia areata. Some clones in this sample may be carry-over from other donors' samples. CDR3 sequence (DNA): TGTGCCAGCACTCCAACCCGTAGGGGGGAGACCCAGTACTTC. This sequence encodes CASTPTRRGETQYF.